This T cell receptor beta chain is drawn from a study of cytomegalovirus exposure and HLA in healthy donors. A multiplex PCR was run with 60 Vbeta primers and 13 Jbeta primers. The protocol was immunoSEQ multiplex PCR, while the TCRdb copy is restricted to in-frame clones and leaves out a portion. The sample holds 83,000 or so clones; around 75% are singletons and the top ten take 14% to 15%. The CDR3 loop spans 14 amino acids. V was cut by 5 bases and J by 4 bases, with 14 bases left in between. Germline CDR1 is SGHVS and CDR2 is FQNEAQ. Concerning this clone itself: The antigen is not known.

General study points: It is likely that the observed cluster of highly shared sequence variants was a sequencing artifact. Many donors carried some public TCRs, although rarity characterized most TCR sequences. It was reportedly the case that the classifier diagnosed cytomegalovirus status with high specificity and sensitivity.

The genes are TRBV7-8 and TRBJ1-1; no clear D. Sequenced: PBMCs. This receptor was obtained from a woman in her 40s in good health and CMV-seropositive. The CDR3 sequence: CASSNGPALTEAFF. The DNA of the CDR3 is TGTGCCAGCAGCAACGGTCCCGCGCTCACTGAAGCTTTCTTT.